A single sample gave rise to the 16 T cell receptor beta chains below, sequenced in a study of spatial heterogeneity in lung cancer. Notes on the study in general: Mutation counts in tumors were tracked by counts of expanded intratumoral alpha and beta TCRs.

TCRdb called the 5' RACE reads again in MiXCR, with one record for every CDR3 protein. The sample consists of several thousand distinct CDR3 sequences, roughly 30% of them appearing once. The sample's time point: sample taken at primary tumor resection. The antigens these receptors bind are not known. The sequenced sample was lung tumor tissue, obtained at surgery. The origin of the receptors is a male donor with early-stage non-small cell lung cancer.

The V call is TRBV29-1, the J call TRBJ2-7, with no clear D. Trimming took off 0 bases at V and 13 bases at J, with 10 bases between the two ends. Per the germline V gene, CDR1 is SQVTM and CDR2 is ANQGSEA. The CDR3 has 10 residues. CDR3 protein: CSVEDRQIYF. CDR3 DNA sequence: TGCAGCGTTGAAGATCGCCAGATCTACTTC.

This clonotype was seen a few times. CDR3 nucleotides: TGTGCCAGCAGTTACCCGCGGGACGGGAACACTGAAGCTTTCTTT. This gives the protein CASSYPRDGNTEAFF. The chain uses TRBV6-2 or TRBV6-3 and TRBJ1-1, with D tentatively TRBD1 (5 bases). Trimming left V 2 bases short and J 1 base short, with 11 bases between. From germline, CDR1 is MNHEY and CDR2 SVGEGT. The CDR3 has 15 residues.

V usage is TRBV7-8 and J usage is TRBJ2-4, with D tentatively TRBD1 or TRBD2 (5 bases each). V gave up 5 bases and J gave up 2 bases, with 19 bases separating them. The length of the CDR3 is 17 residues. The germline V gene encodes CDR1 SGHVS and CDR2 FQNEAQ. The CDR3 DNA reads as TGTGCCAGCAGCCCATACAGGACTTTAGATTCCAAAAACATTCAGTACTTC. This gives the protein CASSPYRTLDSKNIQYF.

This clonotype qualifies as medium-sized. The rearrangement uses TRBV6-5 and TRBJ2-7; no clear D gene. Trimming removed 10 bases from V and 6 bases from J, with 13 bases in between. CDR1 is MNHEY, CDR2 SVGAGI, per germline. The CDR3 is made up of 11 amino acids. The CDR3 loop is CATWSPGEQYF. DNA for the CDR3: TGTGCCACGTGGAGCCCCGGCGAGCAGTACTTC.

The J gene is TRBJ1-2, the V gene TRBV18; D is unclear. V was pared by 4 bases and J by 2 bases, with 11 bases between. The CDR3 is made up of 14 amino acids. In germline, CDR1 is KGHSH, CDR2 LQKENI. CDR3 sequence reads: CASSLSKGNYGYTF. The CDR3 DNA follows: TGTGCCAGCTCACTGTCCAAGGGAAACTATGGCTACACCTTC.

In its sample, this clonotype ranks as medium-sized (0.01 to 0.1%). This chain joins TRBV29-1 and TRBJ2-1, with TRBD2 as a possible D gene (6 bases). This CDR3 comprises 10 residues. V was clipped by 6 bases and J by 10 bases, with 10 bases between them. CDR1 SQVTM and CDR2 ANQGSEA come from the germline V gene. CDR3 in DNA: TGCAGCGTGGGGGACTGGGAGCAGTTCTTC. This sequence encodes CSVGDWEQFF.

This clonotype was counted between two and nine times. V is TRBV29-1 and J is TRBJ2-1; unclear D gene. V lost 2 bases and J 6 bases, leaving 14 bases between the germline ends. The CDR3 contains 14 residues. Germline assignment: CDR1 SQVTM and CDR2 ANQGSEA. As DNA, the CDR3 is TGCAGCGTTGAAAAAGGGCTAGGATTCAATGAGCAGTTCTTC. It encodes CSVEKGLGFNEQFF.

This clonotype is deemed medium-sized. The CDR3, as DNA: TGTGCCAGCAGTCAAGAGTGGGTCCGGGAGACCCAGTACTTC. This codes for CASSQEWVRETQYF. This chain joins TRBV11-2 and TRBJ2-5, with unresolved D. The germline V gene has CDR1 SGHAT and CDR2 FQNNGV. The CDR3 contains 14 residues. Trimming stripped 6 bases from V and 5 bases from J, with 16 bases between.

This clonotype was found many times. The CDR3 DNA sequence: TGTGCCAGCAGTTACTTAAGCCCGTGGGGGACTAGCGGGAGGAGCAATGAGCAGTTCTTC. This gives the protein CASSYLSPWGTSGRSNEQFF. The rearrangement joins TRBV6-6 to TRBJ2-1; TRBD2 aligns across 15 bases. The ends lost 1 base at V and 6 bases at J; junction bases unmatched: 13. Germline-derived CDR1 and CDR2 are MNHNY and SVGAGI (reference sequence). There are 20 residues in the CDR3.

The chain combines TRBV11-2 with TRBJ2-1; 7 bases map to TRBD2. The length of the CDR3 is 12 residues. With V trimmed by 3 bases and J by 11 bases, 4 bases remained unmatched. Germline CDR1 reads SGHAT; CDR2 reads FQNNGV. The CDR3 DNA is TGTGCCAGCAGCTTTCAAGGGACTAAGCAGTTCTTC. Its protein is CASSFQGTKQFF.

Regarding this clonotype: A much larger clone differs by one base, so this may be a read error. The CDR3 DNA reads TGTGCCAGCTCACCACCCCCCGCGAACACCGGGGAGCCGTTTTTT. It translates to CASSPPPANTGEPFF. The chain joins TRBV18 to TRBJ2-2, with D perhaps TRBD2 (5 bases). The germline V gene encodes CDR1 KGHSH and CDR2 LQKENI. The CDR3 totals 15 residues. Variable domain in full (rest from reference TRBV18 and TRBJ2-2): NAGVMQNPRHLVRRRGQEARLRCSPMKGHSHVYWYRQLPEEGLKFMVYLQKENIIDESGMPKERFSAEFPKEGPSILRIQQVVRGDSAAYFCASSPPPANTGEPFFGEGSRLTVL.

This clonotype qualifies as medium-sized. The V and J genes are TRBV5-1 and TRBJ2-3; no definite D call. V dropped 0 bases and J dropped 4 bases, with 9 bases sitting between them. Germline CDR1 is SGHRS and CDR2 is YFSETQ. The CDR3 has 14 residues. CDR3 in DNA: TGCGCCAGCAGCTTGGTGGCTCCTCCAGATACGCAGTATTTT. It translates to CASSLVAPPDTQYF.

In its sample, this clonotype is medium-sized. J is TRBJ1-5 and V is TRBV11-2, with D perhaps TRBD1 (5 bases). The germline CDR1 and CDR2 sequences are SGHAT and FQNNGV. This CDR3 is 16 amino acids long. Trimming stripped 4 bases from V and 6 bases from J, with 19 bases between. CDR3 loop: CASSWGGGATGQPQHF. In nucleotides, the CDR3 is TGTGCCAGCAGCTGGGGAGGAGGGGCTACTGGTCAGCCCCAGCATTTT.

This clonotype was observed a handful of times. The CDR3 coding sequence is TGTGCCAGCATCCTAGGCAACCAAGAGACCCAGTACTTC. Residues: CASILGNQETQYF. The chain combines TRBV6-1 with TRBJ2-5, with unresolved D. There are 13 residues in the CDR3. CDR1 and CDR2 from the germline V gene are MNHNS and SASEGT. V was shortened by 7 bases and J by 0 bases, with 9 bases between the two germline ends.

This chain uses TRBV7-9 with TRBJ1-2, with D possibly TRBD1 on 5 matching bases. The germline V and J ends were trimmed by 1 base and 0 bases, with 15 bases remaining between them. The CDR3 consists of 17 residues. Germline V CDR1 and CDR2: SEHNR, FQNEAQ (reference sequence). CDR3 residues: CASSLGDGGEPNYGYTF. CDR3 coding DNA: TGTGCCAGCAGCTTAGGAGACGGGGGAGAGCCTAACTATGGCTACACCTTC.

By share, this clonotype ranks as medium-sized. The chain has TRBV24-1 and TRBJ2-3; D ambiguous. This CDR3 is 13 amino acids long. Germline V gives CDR1 KGHDR, CDR2 SFDVKD. Trimming removed 6 bases from V and 0 bases from J, with 6 bases in between. The CDR3 sequence is CATSLESTDTQYF. CDR3 coding DNA: TGTGCCACCAGTTTAGAGAGCACAGATACGCAGTATTTT.